The 18 T cell receptor beta chains below all came from one sample that was sequenced in a study of CD8 T cells in ankylosing spondylitis. TCRdb itself ran the 5' RACE reads through MiXCR, one entry per CDR3 protein. Of thousands of distinct CDR3 sequences listed, 3% to 5% are singletons. The sequenced material came from blood, either unsorted or a sorted T cell fraction (not recorded which). The source of these receptors is a female donor with ankylosing spondylitis or in good health (not recorded which).

At least ten counts were recorded for this clonotype. V usage is TRBV9 and J usage is TRBJ2-7; D possibly corresponds to TRBD1 (6 bases). CDR3 length: 16 amino acids. The ends were cut back, 3 bases at V and 1 base at J, with 17 bases in the middle. The germline gives CDR1 SGDLS, CDR2 YYNGEE. The CDR3 loop is CASSAFGTKGSYEQYF. CDR3 DNA sequence: TGTGCCAGCAGCGCCTTCGGGACAAAGGGTTCCTACGAGCAGTACTTC.

Relative to its sample, this clonotype is medium-sized (0.01 to 0.1%). The chain recombines TRBV9 with TRBJ1-4; 7 positions agree with TRBD1. CDR3 size: 14 residues. The V segment lost 3 bases and the J segment 8 bases; nucleotides outside the gene matches: 7. Per the germline V gene, CDR1 is SGDLS and CDR2 is YYNGEE. The chain's CDR3 is CASSGRDSSEKLFF. As DNA, the CDR3 is TGTGCCAGCAGCGGCCGGGACAGTTCCGAAAAACTGTTTTTT.

By frequency in the sample, this clonotype is medium-sized (0.01 to 0.1%). V usage is TRBV9 and J usage is TRBJ2-2; TRBD1 matches 9 bases. The CDR3 consists of 15 residues. Trimming at V came to 5 bases and at J to 7 bases, leaving 9 bases not matched to a gene. Germline V lookup: CDR1 SGDLS, CDR2 YYNGEE. CDR3 in amino acids: CASSPGTGQNGELFF. For the CDR3, the DNA is TGTGCCAGCAGTCCTGGGACAGGGCAGAACGGGGAGCTGTTTTTT.

This clonotype was observed a handful of times. J is TRBJ2-1 and V is TRBV9; the match to TRBD2 covers 9 bases. This CDR3 has 16 residues. V lost 3 bases, J lost 0 bases, and 4 bases stayed unmatched. Germline V lookup: CDR1 SGDLS, CDR2 YYNGEE. This CDR3 is CASSASGGSSYNEQFF. For the CDR3, the DNA is TGTGCCAGCAGCGCGAGCGGGGGGAGCTCCTACAATGAGCAGTTCTTC.

V usage is TRBV9 and J usage is TRBJ2-5, with TRBD1 matching over 9 bases. V lost 4 bases, J lost 5 bases, and 9 bases stayed unmatched. The germline V gene has CDR1 SGDLS and CDR2 YYNGEE. CDR3 length: 15 residues. CDR3 nucleotide sequence: TGTGCCAGCAGCCCAGGACAGGGGATTGTGGAGACCCAGTACTTC. Its protein product is CASSPGQGIVETQYF.

This clonotype showed up many times. The chain links TRBV9 to TRBJ2-7; unclear D gene. Looked up from germline, CDR1 is SGDLS and CDR2 is YYNGEE. This CDR3 comprises 14 residues. V dropped 3 bases and J dropped 1 base, with 11 bases sitting between them. The CDR3 loop is CASSEMGVSYEQYF. CDR3 DNA sequence: TGTGCCAGCAGCGAAATGGGCGTTTCCTACGAGCAGTACTTC.

In its sample, this clonotype ranks as medium-sized. The V call is TRBV9, the J call TRBJ2-1; D is unresolved. The ends were cut back, 0 bases at V and 3 bases at J, with 10 bases in the middle. This CDR3 is 15 amino acids long. Germline values: CDR1 SGDLS, CDR2 YYNGEE. The CDR3 region has the DNA TGTGCCAGCAGCGTAGGACCTACAGACTACAATGAGCAGTTCTTC. Encoded protein: CASSVGPTDYNEQFF.

This clonotype has a count of ten or more. The rearrangement joins TRBV9 to TRBJ2-7; D tentatively fits TRBD1 or TRBD2 (5 bases each). Trimming took off 4 bases at V and 1 base at J, with 18 bases between the two ends. The germline V gene encodes CDR1 SGDLS and CDR2 YYNGEE. This CDR3 spans 16 amino acids. The CDR3 DNA reads as TGTGCCAGCAGCCCCCTTGGGACGTTCTTGTCCTACGAGCAGTACTTC. It is translated as CASSPLGTFLSYEQYF.

This clonotype was seen a handful of times. This chain uses TRBV9 with TRBJ1-1; D remains ambiguous. This CDR3 region has 15 residues. The germline V and J ends were trimmed by 6 bases and 3 bases, with 18 bases remaining between them. From germline, CDR1 is SGDLS and CDR2 YYNGEE. Here the CDR3 reads CASTPVGFVDTEAFF. The CDR3 DNA sequence: TGTGCCAGCACCCCCGTGGGGTTTGTGGACACTGAAGCTTTCTTT.

This chain uses TRBV9 with TRBJ2-6, with D perhaps matching TRBD2 (5 bases). The germline gives CDR1 SGDLS, CDR2 YYNGEE. The V and J ends lost 0 bases and 0 bases respectively, with 13 bases between them. This CDR3 spans 18 amino acids. CDR3 nucleotides: TGTGCCAGCAGCGTAGCCCCAGGAGGTAACTCTGGGGCCAACGTCCTGACTTTC. Translation gives CASSVAPGGNSGANVLTF.

The table lists this clonotype with many counts. The chain has TRBV9 and TRBJ2-1; either TRBD1 or TRBD2 may fit D (6 bases each). The CDR3 is made up of 16 amino acids. In germline, CDR1 is SGDLS, CDR2 YYNGEE. Trimming cost V 0 bases and J 0 bases, with 10 bases left between them. The CDR3 DNA sequence: TGTGCCAGCAGCGTAGTCGGGGGCAGCTCCTACAATGAGCAGTTCTTC. This codes for CASSVVGGSSYNEQFF.

The sample holds many counts of this clonotype. The chain uses TRBV9 and TRBJ2-2; unclear D gene. Per germline, CDR1 SGDLS and CDR2 YYNGEE. This CDR3 comprises 16 residues. V was clipped by 0 bases and J by 2 bases, with 11 bases between them. DNA for the CDR3: TGTGCCAGCAGCGTAGTGGCGGCTTCTAACACCGGGGAGCTGTTTTTT. This encodes CASSVVAASNTGELFF.

This clonotype appeared many times. This rearrangement joins TRBV9 to TRBJ1-2; D unclear. The CDR3 runs 11 residues. From germline, CDR1 is SGDLS and CDR2 YYNGEE. With 3 bases removed from V and 0 bases from J, the gap between germline ends came to 0 bases. CDR3 sequence: CASSANYGYTF. The CDR3 DNA follows: TGTGCCAGCAGCGCTAACTATGGCTACACCTTC.

V is TRBV9 and J is TRBJ2-1; TRBD2 matches at 13 bases. The CDR3 sequence is 17 residues long. J was trimmed by 3 bases and V by 4 bases; bases with no gene match: 7. The germline CDR1 and CDR2 sequences are SGDLS and YYNGEE. DNA of the CDR3: TGTGCCAGCAGCACACGGACTAGCGGGGGCCTCTACAATGAGCAGTTCTTC. Translation gives CASSTRTSGGLYNEQFF.

This clonotype is medium-sized (0.01 to 0.1%) by share. This rearrangement joins TRBV9 to TRBJ2-5; D might be TRBD2 (6 bases). Germline CDR1 SGDLS, CDR2 YYNGEE. There are 12 residues in the CDR3. Trimming cost V 3 bases and J 8 bases, with 11 bases left between them. Here the CDR3 DNA reads TGTGCCAGCAGCGGGGACTCAGGAACCCAGTACTTC. Its protein product is CASSGDSGTQYF.

This clonotype rates as medium-sized (0.01 to 0.1%). The genes are TRBV9 and TRBJ2-2; D tentatively reads TRBD1 or TRBD2 (6 bases each). Germline lookup yields CDR1 SGDLS and CDR2 YYNGEE. This CDR3 has 13 residues. The V end lost 3 bases, the J end lost 4 bases, and 7 bases lay between the germline ends. The DNA for the CDR3 is TGTGCCAGCAGCGCGGGGGCCACCGGGGAGCTGTTTTTT. Translated, it gives CASSAGATGELFF.

The table lists this clonotype with many counts. The chain has TRBV9 and TRBJ2-1; 7 bases fit TRBD2. V trimming: 3 bases; J trimming: 1 base; junction bases outside the gene matches: 16. Germline values: CDR1 SGDLS, CDR2 YYNGEE. This CDR3 spans 19 amino acids. The CDR3, as DNA: TGTGCCAGCAGCGCTCCGGCCCCAACAGTAGCGGGTTCCTACAATGAGCAGTTCTTC. Encoded protein: CASSAPAPTVAGSYNEQFF. Full variable domain (outside the CDR3, taken from reference TRBV9 and TRBJ2-1): DSGVTQTPKHLITATGQRVTLRCSPRSGDLSVYWYQQSLDQGLQFLIQYYNGEERAKGNILERFSAQQFPDLHSELNLSSLELGDSALYFCASSAPAPTVAGSYNEQFFGPGTRLTVL.

In this sample, this clonotype is medium-sized. The rearrangement links TRBV9 to TRBJ2-2; D remains ambiguous. Germline V CDR1 and CDR2: SGDLS, YYNGEE. Trimming shortened V by 0 bases and J by 5 bases, and 8 bases separated the two germline ends. This CDR3 is built from 14 residues. The CDR3 nucleotides read TGTGCCAGCAGCGTAGGCGGTCCGACCGGGGAGCTGTTTTTT. Its translation: CASSVGGPTGELFF.